The 30 T cell receptor beta chains reported below all come from one sample, sequenced in a study of T cell responses to AZD1222 COVID-19 vaccine. Clones were read by immunoSEQ multiplex PCR, and TCRdb kept only the in-frame ones, dropping some. The sample lists about 100,000 clones, 85% to 95% occurring once. Specimen: peripheral blood, collected on day 0 of AZD1222 vaccination. The origin of the receptors is an adult in good health.

J is TRBJ2-7 and V is TRBV28; D perhaps matches TRBD2 (5 bases). V shed 5 bases and J shed 7 bases, with 15 bases lying between them. CDR3 size: 13 residues. Per germline, CDR1 MDHEN and CDR2 SYDVKM. The CDR3 DNA follows: TGTGCCAGCAGTCCCCCACACCCGGGAGAGCAGTACTTC. This gives the protein CASSPPHPGEQYF.

The chain combines TRBV13 with TRBJ2-7, with a possible D match to TRBD2 (6 bases). With 5 bases removed from V and 6 bases from J, the gap between germline ends came to 20 bases. The CDR3 consists of 15 residues. From germline, CDR1 is PRHDT and CDR2 FYEKMQ (reference sequence). DNA for the CDR3: TGTGCCAGCAGCACGCGGGAAAACACCGGGGTCGAGCAGTACTTC. Protein: CASSTRENTGVEQYF.

The gene calls are TRBV2 and TRBJ2-7; the D call may be TRBD1 or TRBD2 (5 bases each). Per the germline V gene, CDR1 is SNHLY and CDR2 is FYNNEI. CDR3 length: 14 amino acids. Trimming cost V 7 bases and J 0 bases, with 13 bases left between them. The chain's CDR3 is CASNPGRNSYEQYF. The CDR3 coding sequence is TGTGCCAGCAATCCGGGACGGAACTCCTACGAGCAGTACTTC.

The chain recombines TRBV7-3 with TRBJ1-1, with D possibly being TRBD1 (6 bases). V was clipped by 5 bases and J by 0 bases, with 16 bases between them. Germline CDR1 is SGHTA and CDR2 is FQGTGA. This CDR3 is built from 16 residues. The CDR3 sequence is CASSQTKGQMNTEAFF. For the CDR3, the DNA is TGTGCCAGCAGCCAAACAAAAGGACAGATGAACACTGAAGCTTTCTTT.

The V call is TRBV5-8, the J call TRBJ1-5; D unresolved. The V end lost 0 bases, the J end lost 5 bases, and 6 bases lay between the germline ends. This CDR3 region has 13 residues. Germline CDR1 reads SGHTS; CDR2 reads YDEGEE. The CDR3 DNA sequence: TGTGCCAGCAGCTTGGTGCTATATCAGCCCCAGCATTTT. Its translation is CASSLVLYQPQHF.

The chain uses TRBV3-1 (or the pseudogene TRBV3-2) and TRBJ2-2, with D unclear. The CDR3 extends over 12 amino acids. CDR1 and CDR2 (germline): LGHDT, YNNKEL (reference sequence). The V and J ends lost 1 base and 4 bases respectively, with 1 base between them. CDR3 loop: CASSQATGELFF. Here the CDR3 DNA reads TGTGCCAGCAGCCAAGCCACCGGGGAGCTGTTTTTT.

V is TRBV29-1 and J is TRBJ1-1; 12 nucleotides align to TRBD1. Germline V gene data show CDR1 as SQVTM and CDR2 as ANQGSEA. CDR3 size: 13 residues. After removal of 3 bases from V and 5 bases from J, the junction contained 1 base not matched to a gene. CDR3 sequence reads: CSVEGQGATEAFF. CDR3 bases: TGCAGCGTTGAGGGACAGGGGGCTACTGAAGCTTTCTTT.

CDR3 sequence reads: CASSAPRDRGRLPTNEKLFF. The CDR3, as DNA: TGTGCCAGCAGCGCGCCCCGGGACAGGGGGCGTCTACCAACTAATGAAAAACTGTTTTTT. The chain employs TRBV9 and TRBJ1-4; 12 bases are shared with TRBD1. Germline lookup yields CDR1 SGDLS and CDR2 YYNGEE. V dropped 3 bases and J dropped 0; count of bases not matched to a gene: 12. The CDR3 contains 20 residues.

The CDR3 coding sequence is TGCACCAGCAGCCCGAAGGCTGTCCCATTCTCCTACGAGCAGTACTTC. Its translation is CTSSPKAVPFSYEQYF. The rearrangement joins TRBV1 to TRBJ2-7. TRBV1 is an annotated pseudogene. The CDR3 is made up of 16 amino acids.

V is TRBV27 and J is TRBJ2-7; tentatively, D is TRBD1 or TRBD2 (5 bases each). Germline V lookup: CDR1 MNHEY, CDR2 SMNVEV (reference sequence). This CDR3 contains 14 residues. V was trimmed by 7 bases and J by 0 bases, leaving 13 bases between them. The CDR3 sequence: CASKRDVSSYEQYF. CDR3 nucleotide sequence: TGTGCCAGCAAAAGGGACGTATCCTCCTACGAGCAGTACTTC.

The J gene is TRBJ2-2, the V gene TRBV27, with TRBD2 matching 8 bases. The CDR3 length is 16 residues. Per germline, CDR1 MNHEY and CDR2 SMNVEV (reference sequence). J gave up 2 bases and V 9 bases, and 11 bases lay outside the gene matches. CDR3 loop: CARMKREGGNTGELFF. The DNA for the CDR3 is TGTGCCAGAATGAAACGGGAGGGCGGAAACACCGGGGAGCTGTTTTTT.

V usage is TRBV3-1 (or the pseudogene TRBV3-2) and J usage is TRBJ2-7; 13 bases agree with TRBD2. This CDR3 is built from 15 residues. The V and J ends lost 4 bases and 4 bases, in that order; junction bases with no gene match: 4. Germline loops: CDR1 LGHDT, CDR2 YNNKEL (reference sequence). The CDR3 reads CASSLGLAGAYEQYF. The CDR3 nucleotides are TGTGCCAGCAGCCTCGGACTAGCGGGGGCTTACGAGCAGTACTTC.

The rearrangement joins TRBV28 to TRBJ2-7, with TRBD1 matching over 10 bases. Unmatched junction bases numbered 19, after V lost 8 bases and J lost 3 bases. CDR1 and CDR2 from the germline V gene are MDHEN and SYDVKM. This CDR3 has 18 residues. CDR3 sequence (DNA): TGTGCCAGCCGTTCTCCGGGACAGGGGATCAAAGGGGTCTACGAGCAGTACTTC. As protein: CASRSPGQGIKGVYEQYF.

The gene calls are TRBV6-5 and TRBJ2-7; D possibly corresponds to TRBD2 (7 bases). Trimming shortened V by 4 bases and J by 7 bases, and 17 bases separated the two germline ends. The germline V gene has CDR1 MNHEY and CDR2 SVGAGI. The CDR3 consists of 14 residues. CDR3 bases: TGTGCCAGCAGTTGGCAAGCGGGACAAGGGGAGCAGTACTTC. Protein: CASSWQAGQGEQYF.

V and J are TRBV2 and TRBJ1-2, with unresolved D. The CDR3 contains 12 residues. Trimming left V 5 bases short and J 4 bases short, with 8 bases between. Per the germline V gene, CDR1 is SNHLY and CDR2 is FYNNEI. The CDR3 bases are TGTGCCAGCAGTAGGGCAGCCTATGGCTACACCTTC. Its translation: CASSRAAYGYTF.

The genes are TRBV11-2 and TRBJ2-3; 7 bases agree with TRBD1. CDR1 and CDR2 from the germline V gene are SGHAT and FQNNGV. With 5 bases clipped from V and 2 bases from J, the junction kept 10 bases outside the gene matches. This CDR3 contains 16 residues. The DNA for the CDR3 is TGTGCCAGCAGCAAAGGAGAGGGGGCTGTCACAGATACGCAGTATTTT. Translation: CASSKGEGAVTDTQYF.

This clone was seen just once. The gene calls are TRBV6-2 or TRBV6-3 and TRBJ1-5; the D is unclear. The CDR3 has 14 amino acids. Trimming shortened V by 2 bases and J by 4 bases, and 9 bases separated the two germline ends. The germline CDR1 and CDR2 sequences are MNHEY and SVGEGT. The CDR3 protein is CASSYPNRNQPQHF. The CDR3 coding sequence is TGTGCCAGCAGTTACCCGAACAGAAATCAGCCCCAGCATTTT.

The CDR3 DNA sequence: TGTGCCAGCAGTCTCCCGACTAGCGGGGGGCGGAAGACCCAGTACTTC. This encodes CASSLPTSGGRKTQYF. The chain uses TRBV28 and TRBJ2-5; 13 bases agree with TRBD2. The junction had 9 bases not matched to a gene; V was cut back by 5 bases and J by 6 bases. From germline, CDR1 is MDHEN and CDR2 SYDVKM. The CDR3 runs 16 residues.

The chain joins TRBV19 to TRBJ2-3; 7 positions match TRBD2. V lost 7 bases and J lost 1; bases outside the gene matches: 2. This CDR3 spans 13 amino acids. Germline CDR1 LNHDA, CDR2 SQIVND (reference sequence). In nucleotides, the CDR3 is TGTGCCAGTACGGGGGGTCGCACAGATACGCAGTATTTT. This sequence encodes CASTGGRTDTQYF. The variable domain in full, with the rest retrieved from reference TRBV19 and TRBJ2-3, is DGGITQSPKYLFRKEGQNVTLSCEQNLNHDAMYWYRQDPGQGLRLIYYSQIVNDFQKGDIAEGYSVSREKKESFPLTVTSAQKNPTAFYLCASTGGRTDTQYFGPGTRLTVL.

The chain couples TRBV28 to TRBJ1-2, with D uncertain. Germline assignment: CDR1 MDHEN and CDR2 SYDVKM. V was shortened by 5 bases and J by 5 bases, with 12 bases between the two germline ends. The CDR3 runs 13 residues. The CDR3 loop is CASSPPGEYGYTF. The CDR3, as DNA: TGTGCCAGCAGTCCTCCCGGCGAATATGGCTACACCTTC.

This chain uses TRBV30 with TRBJ2-1; no firm D call. The CDR3 runs to 14 residues. Per germline, CDR1 GTSNPN and CDR2 SVGIG (reference sequence). Trimming took off 0 bases at V and 3 bases at J, with 9 bases between the two ends. CDR3: CAWSVSSIYNEQFF. CDR3 bases: TGTGCCTGGAGTGTCTCTAGTATCTACAATGAGCAGTTCTTC.

The genes are TRBV7-2 and TRBJ2-7, with a possible D match to TRBD1 (5 bases). In germline, CDR1 is SGHTA, CDR2 FQGNSA. The germline V and J ends were trimmed by 5 bases and 2 bases, with 16 bases remaining between them. This CDR3 region has 15 residues. The DNA for the CDR3 is TGTGCCAGCAGCCCAGACCGACAGTTAACCTACGAGCAGTACTTC. This translates into CASSPDRQLTYEQYF.

The genes are TRBV6-1 and TRBJ2-5, with D possibly TRBD2 on 5 matching bases. The CDR3 runs 13 residues. V lost 3 bases and J lost 9, with 14 bases in between. Per the germline V gene, CDR1 is MNHNS and CDR2 is SASEGT. Here the CDR3 DNA reads TGTGCCAGCAGTGATCTCGGGGAAGTGGCCCAGTACTTC. Encoded protein: CASSDLGEVAQYF.

V gene TRBV3-1 (or the pseudogene TRBV3-2) combines with J gene TRBJ2-1; the D gene is possibly TRBD2 (6 bases). Trimming removed 3 bases from V and 3 bases from J, with 12 bases in between. Germline V gene sequence: CDR1 LGHDT, CDR2 YNNKEL (reference sequence). The CDR3 consists of 15 residues. Here the CDR3 reads CASSQAGFDYNEQFF. The CDR3, as DNA: TGTGCCAGCAGCCAGGCGGGATTTGACTACAATGAGCAGTTCTTC.

The chain has TRBV30 and TRBJ2-7; D is undetermined. This CDR3 spans 17 amino acids. Germline V lookup: CDR1 GTSNPN, CDR2 SVGIG (reference sequence). The V end lost 0 bases, the J end lost 2 bases, and 20 bases lay between the germline ends. The CDR3 sequence: CAWSVEKGRRFTYEQYF. The CDR3 bases are TGTGCCTGGAGTGTAGAAAAGGGCAGACGGTTTACCTACGAGCAGTACTTC.

V gene TRBV19 combines with J gene TRBJ2-7; the D call may be TRBD1 or TRBD2 (5 bases each). The V end lost 4 bases, the J end lost 6 bases, and 13 bases lay between the germline ends. The germline CDR1 and CDR2 sequences are LNHDA and SQIVND (reference sequence). The CDR3 spans 13 residues. The CDR3 region has the DNA TGTGCCAGTAGTAGGAGGCAGGGATCCGAGCAGTACTTC. Translating gives CASSRRQGSEQYF.

This sequence joins TRBV5-1 and TRBJ2-7; 13 bases match TRBD2. J gave up 2 bases and V 4 bases, and 6 bases lay outside the gene matches. The CDR3 runs 16 residues. Germline CDR1 is SGHRS and CDR2 is YFSETQ. The CDR3 loop is CASSRPGLAGTYEQYF. In DNA, the CDR3 is TGCGCCAGCAGCCGGCCGGGACTAGCGGGGACCTACGAGCAGTACTTC.

A few counts support this clone. The gene calls are TRBV20-1 and TRBJ2-7; D is possibly TRBD1 or TRBD2 (5 bases each). The CDR3 is made up of 15 amino acids. V lost 3 bases and J 5 bases, leaving 20 bases between the germline ends. Germline loops: CDR1 DFQATT, CDR2 SNEGSKA (reference sequence). The DNA for the CDR3 is TGCAGTGCTAGTGGCTCCCGGACCGGGACCGACGAGCAGTACTTC. Protein product: CSASGSRTGTDEQYF.

This chain uses TRBV6-5 with TRBJ2-2, with 10 bases identical to TRBD1. Germline V gives CDR1 MNHEY, CDR2 SVGAGI. The CDR3 is 15 residues long. Losses at the gene ends were 6 bases for V and 5 bases for J; bases not matched to a gene: 6. The CDR3 loop is CASSETGGGTGELFF. CDR3 in DNA: TGTGCCAGCAGCGAGACAGGGGGCGGGACCGGGGAGCTGTTTTTT.

The CDR3 nucleotides read TGTGCCAGCAGTGCTGGACAGGCCAATCAGCCCCAGCATTTT. Amino acid sequence: CASSAGQANQPQHF. This chain joins TRBV2 and TRBJ1-5; 7 bases agree with TRBD1. The CDR3 has 14 amino acids. CDR1 and CDR2 from the germline V gene are SNHLY and FYNNEI. V trimming: 4 bases; J trimming: 3 bases; junction bases outside the gene matches: 3.